This is a list of T cell receptor beta chains from one sample in a study of blood T cell repertoires in COVID-19. Clones were sequenced by immunoSEQ multiplex PCR, and TCRdb holds only the in-frame ones, with some missing. Here the sample spans around 76,000 clones, 90% to 95% being singletons. The sample consisted of peripheral blood. The receptor source for this set is a human donor in a cohort sampled during active COVID-19. Each CDR3 is given with its conserved first and last residue. A D gene is named only where the DNA matches it firmly. Clone size, where shown, is once, few, many, or a class for clones that have expanded.

J gene	V gene	D gene	clone size	CDR3 DNA	CDR3 protein
TRBJ1-1	TRBV18	-	-	TGTGCCAGCTCTCATGGACAGAACACTGAAGCTTTCTTT	CASSHGQNTEAFF
TRBJ1-4	TRBV6-5	-	-	TGTGCCAGCAGTTATTTAGCAGGGTCAAATGAAAAACTGTTTTTT	CASSYLAGSNEKLFF
TRBJ2-3	TRBV9	TRBD2	-	TGTGCCAGCAGCCCCCGGGGGGGGCGCACAGATACGCAGTATTTT	CASSPRGGRTDTQYF
TRBJ2-7	TRBV5-1	-	-	TGCGCCAGCAGCTTGGCCGATACAGCCGGGGCCTACGAGCAGTACTTC	CASSLADTAGAYEQYF
TRBJ1-2	TRBV24-1	-	-	TGTGCCATTACAGTGGCCACCAGGGGAAGCGGCTACACCTTC	CAITVATRGSGYTF
TRBJ1-2	TRBV12-5	-	-	TGTGCTAGTGGTTTGGTAATGAGTTATGGCTACACCTTC	CASGLVMSYGYTF
TRBJ2-7	TRBV9	-	once	TGTGCCAGCAGCGTAGTGTCTAGCGCCTCCTCCTACGAGCAGTACTTC	CASSVVSSASSYEQYF
TRBJ1-2	TRBV6-2/TRBV6-3	TRBD1	-	TGTGCCAGCAGTCCCCGGACGGACAGGGGGTCGAACTATGGCTACACCTTC	CASSPRTDRGSNYGYTF
TRBJ1-1	TRBV27	TRBD1	-	TGTGCCAGCCGGGACAGCCCGAACACTGAAGCTTTCTTT	CASRDSPNTEAFF
TRBJ2-5	TRBV11-1	TRBD1	-	TGTGCCAGCAGCACGATGGACAGGCAAGAGACCCAGTACTTC	CASSTMDRQETQYF
TRBJ2-5	TRBV19	TRBD1	-	TGTGCCAGTAGTATAGGACAGGGGTGGGAGACCCAGTACTTC	CASSIGQGWETQYF
TRBJ1-6	TRBV10-3	-	-	TGTGCCATCAGTGCCGCGGACAGCTCCTATAATTCACCCCTCCACTTT	CAISAADSSYNSPLHF
TRBJ2-3	TRBV19	TRBD2	-	TGTGCCAGTAGTATGGGACTAGCGGGCACAGATACGCAGTATTTT	CASSMGLAGTDTQYF
TRBJ2-7	TRBV4-3	TRBD1	-	TGCGCCAGCAGCGCGTCTCTACTCCGGACAGGGGGAGGAGAGCAGTACTTC	CASSASLLRTGGGEQYF
TRBJ1-1	TRBV7-3	-	-	TGTGCCAGCAGCTCGTCAGGGTCGCGCACTGAAGCTTTCTTT	CASSSSGSRTEAFF
TRBJ1-1	TRBV5-4	-	-	TGTGCCAGCAGCATAAATTCAGGGGCGGTGACTGAAGCTTTCTTT	CASSINSGAVTEAFF
TRBJ1-6	TRBV5-1	-	-	TGCGCCAGCAGTGGCATAGGGGGTAATTCACCCCTCCACTTT	CASSGIGGNSPLHF
TRBJ2-1	TRBV3-1/TRBV3-2	TRBD2	-	TGTGCCAGCAGCCACCGAACCCTAGCGGGGGGGACCCATGAGCAGTTCTTC	CASSHRTLAGGTHEQFF
TRBJ1-5	TRBV7-2	TRBD1	-	TGTGCCAGCAGCTTAGGGGGGACAGGGGGCTTTCAGCCCCAGCATTTT	CASSLGGTGGFQPQHF
TRBJ2-7	TRBV7-9	TRBD1	once	TGTGCCAGCAGTTACACAGGGGGAAGCGCCTACGAGCAGTACTTC	CASSYTGGSAYEQYF
TRBJ1-5	TRBV30	TRBD1	once	TGTGCCTGGAGTACTACAGGGGTTGATCAGCCCCAGCATTTT	CAWSTTGVDQPQHF
TRBJ2-1	TRBV2	TRBD2	-	TGTGCCAGCAGAGAGCGGGGATCCTACAATGAGCAGTTCTTC	CASRERGSYNEQFF
TRBJ2-4	TRBV3-1/TRBV3-2	-	-	TGTGCCAGCAGCCATTTACGGGACATTCAGTACTTC	CASSHLRDIQYF
TRBJ1-1	TRBV12-3/TRBV12-4	-	once	TGTGCCAGCAGTTCAGGGAGGGGACTTGAAGCTTTCTTT	CASSSGRGLEAFF
TRBJ1-2	TRBV15	-	-	TGTGCCACCAGCAGAGATTGGAAGGAGATGGTCCATGGCTACACCTTC	CATSRDWKEMVHGYTF
TRBJ2-5	TRBV19	-	-	TGTGCCAGTAGGGACTACAGTGTCCAAGAGACCCAGTACTTC	CASRDYSVQETQYF
TRBJ1-1	TRBV3-1/TRBV3-2	-	-	TGTGCCAGCAGGACATCAGGGGTGGCTGAAGCTTTCTTT	CASRTSGVAEAFF
TRBJ2-7	TRBV4-1	TRBD1	-	TGCGCCAGCAGCCAAGACCCTCAGACAGGGGCAAACTACGAGCAGTACTTC	CASSQDPQTGANYEQYF
TRBJ2-7	TRBV18	-	-	TGTGCCAGCTCACCTTTTGGCCCTCGAGGGCCCTACGAGCAGTACTTC	CASSPFGPRGPYEQYF
TRBJ2-5	TRBV30	TRBD2	once	TGTGCCTGGGGAGGACTAGCGGGGAGCCAAGAGACCCAGTACTTC	CAWGGLAGSQETQYF
TRBJ1-3	TRBV18	-	-	TGTGCCAGCTCAACAATGACAGGCTTCATCTCTGGAAACACCATATATTTT	CASSTMTGFISGNTIYF
TRBJ2-2	TRBV2	-	-	TGTGCCAGCACGCGGCAACGGGAGCTGTTTTTT	CASTRQRELFF
TRBJ2-3	TRBV6-2/TRBV6-3	TRBD1	-	TGTGCCAGCAGTTACATCAAAAAAAACGGGACAGGGGATTCAGATACGCAGTATTTT	CASSYIKKNGTGDSDTQYF
TRBJ1-4	TRBV7-2	TRBD1	-	TGTGCCAGCAGCGTACAGGGGGCCGGTGAAAAACTGTTTTTT	CASSVQGAGEKLFF
TRBJ1-5	TRBV4-2	TRBD1	-	TGTGCCAGCAGCCCCACAGGGGACCTTATCCAGCCCCAGCATTTT	CASSPTGDLIQPQHF
TRBJ2-1	TRBV6-5	-	few	TGTGCCAGCAGCCAGGCAGGGGTGTCCTACAATGAGCAGTTCTTC	CASSQAGVSYNEQFF
TRBJ2-3	TRBV5-1	-	-	TGCGCCAGCAGTTACTCGGGACAACGCACAGATACGCAGTATTTT	CASSYSGQRTDTQYF
TRBJ1-2	TRBV4-3	TRBD1	-	TGCGCCAGCAGCCAAGATGAGAGGACAGGGTATGGCTACACCTTC	CASSQDERTGYGYTF
TRBJ2-7	TRBV27	-	-	TGTGCCAGCAGTTTATCTGGCAGGGACGAGCAGTACTTC	CASSLSGRDEQYF
TRBJ1-5	TRBV6-6	-	-	TGTGCCAGCAGTTACGGCAGCAATCAGCCCCAGCATTTT	CASSYGSNQPQHF
TRBJ1-5	TRBV12-5	-	-	TGTGCTAGTGGTCGCGAAATCGGGGGGCAGGGCCAGCCCCAGCATTTT	CASGREIGGQGQPQHF
TRBJ2-7	TRBV6-5	-	-	TGTGCCAGCAGTTACTCGATTCCAGGCCCCTACGAGCAGTACTTC	CASSYSIPGPYEQYF
TRBJ2-7	TRBV7-2	TRBD2	-	TGTGCCAGCAGCGTCGGACTAGCGGGGAACTTATACGAGCAGTACTTC	CASSVGLAGNLYEQYF
TRBJ1-6	TRBV15	TRBD1	-	TGTGCCACCAGCAGGGGACAGGGAGATTCACCCCTCCACTTT	CATSRGQGDSPLHF